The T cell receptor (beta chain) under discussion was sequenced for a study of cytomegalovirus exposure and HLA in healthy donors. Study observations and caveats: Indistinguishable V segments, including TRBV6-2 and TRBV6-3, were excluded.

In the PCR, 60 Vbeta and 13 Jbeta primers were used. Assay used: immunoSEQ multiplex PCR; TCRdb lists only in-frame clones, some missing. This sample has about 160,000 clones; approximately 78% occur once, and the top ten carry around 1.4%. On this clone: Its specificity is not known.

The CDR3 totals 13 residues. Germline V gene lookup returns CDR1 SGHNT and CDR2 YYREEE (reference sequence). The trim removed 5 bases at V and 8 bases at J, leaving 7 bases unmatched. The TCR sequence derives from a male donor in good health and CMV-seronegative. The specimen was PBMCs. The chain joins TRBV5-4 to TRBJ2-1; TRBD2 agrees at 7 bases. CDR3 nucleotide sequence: TGTGCCAGCAGGCAGGCGGGAGTGGATGAGCAGTTCTTC. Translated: CASRQAGVDEQFF.